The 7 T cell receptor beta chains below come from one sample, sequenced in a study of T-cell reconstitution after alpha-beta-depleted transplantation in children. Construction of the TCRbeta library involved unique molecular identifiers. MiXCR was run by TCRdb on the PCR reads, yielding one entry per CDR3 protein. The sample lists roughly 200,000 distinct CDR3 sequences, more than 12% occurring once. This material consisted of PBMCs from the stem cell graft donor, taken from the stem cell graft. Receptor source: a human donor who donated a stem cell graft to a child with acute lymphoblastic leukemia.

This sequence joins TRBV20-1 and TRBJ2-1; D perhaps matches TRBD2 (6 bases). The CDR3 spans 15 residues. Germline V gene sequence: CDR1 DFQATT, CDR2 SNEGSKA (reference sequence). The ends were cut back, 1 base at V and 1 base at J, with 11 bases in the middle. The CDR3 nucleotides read TGCAGTGCTAGAGGCCGGGAGAATTCCTACAATGAGCAGTTCTTC. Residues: CSARGRENSYNEQFF.

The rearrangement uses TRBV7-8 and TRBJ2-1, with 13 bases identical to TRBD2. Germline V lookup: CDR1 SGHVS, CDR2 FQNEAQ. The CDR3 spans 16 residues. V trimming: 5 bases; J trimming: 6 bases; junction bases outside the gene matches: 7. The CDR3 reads CASSLQGLAGTNEQFF. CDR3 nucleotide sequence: TGTGCCAGCAGCCTTCAGGGACTAGCGGGGACCAATGAGCAGTTCTTC.

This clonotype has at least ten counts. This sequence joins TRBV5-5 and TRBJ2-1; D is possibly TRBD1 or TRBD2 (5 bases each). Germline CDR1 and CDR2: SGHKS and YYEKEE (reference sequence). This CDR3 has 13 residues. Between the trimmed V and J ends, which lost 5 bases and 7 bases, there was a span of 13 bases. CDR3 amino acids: CASSYGAQNEQFF. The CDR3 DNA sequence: TGTGCCAGCAGTTACGGGGCGCAAAATGAGCAGTTCTTC.

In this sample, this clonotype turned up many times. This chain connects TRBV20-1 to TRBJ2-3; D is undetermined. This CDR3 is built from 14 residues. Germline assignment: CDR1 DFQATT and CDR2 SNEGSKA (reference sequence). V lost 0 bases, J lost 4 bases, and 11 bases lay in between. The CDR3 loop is CSARDLRSADTQYF. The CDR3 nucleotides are TGCAGTGCTAGAGATCTTAGAAGTGCAGATACGCAGTATTTT.

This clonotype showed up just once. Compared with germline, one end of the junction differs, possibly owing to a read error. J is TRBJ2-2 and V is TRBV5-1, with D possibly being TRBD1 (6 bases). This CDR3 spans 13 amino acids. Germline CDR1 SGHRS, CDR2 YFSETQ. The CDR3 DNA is TGCGCCATCAGCACGGGACAAAGCGGGGAGCTGTTTTTT. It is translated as CAISTGQSGELFF.

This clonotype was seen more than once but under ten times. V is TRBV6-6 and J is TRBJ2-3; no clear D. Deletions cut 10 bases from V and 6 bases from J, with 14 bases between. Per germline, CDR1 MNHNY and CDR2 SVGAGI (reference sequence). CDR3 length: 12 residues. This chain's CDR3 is CAIGEVRDTQYF. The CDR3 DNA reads TGTGCCATCGGAGAGGTGCGGGATACGCAGTATTTT.

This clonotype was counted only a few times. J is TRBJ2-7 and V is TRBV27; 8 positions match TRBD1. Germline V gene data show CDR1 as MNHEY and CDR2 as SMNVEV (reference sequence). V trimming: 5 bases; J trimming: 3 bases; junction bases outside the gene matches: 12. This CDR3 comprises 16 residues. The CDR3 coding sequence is TGTGCCAGCAGTCCTCAGGGGGCGTCCTGGAACTACGAGCAGTACTTC. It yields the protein CASSPQGASWNYEQYF.